This passage covers 5 T cell receptor beta chains from one sample sequenced in a study of cytomegalovirus exposure and HLA in healthy donors (dated by TCRdb to 2015 to 2018). Libraries were made using the immunoSEQ multiplex PCR assay. For the multiplex PCR, a mixture combining 60 forward primers for TCR Vbeta segments and 13 reverse primers for TCR Jbeta segments was used. TCRdb limited this immuneACCESS table to in-frame rearrangements with V and J called. A share of clones is missing; checked studies link under half to unresolved V genes, and the rest is unexplained. A total of about 110,000 clones appear in this sample, under 85% of them only once. The ten biggest clones cover approximately 3.7% of the sample. Sample: PBMCs. Every receptor here comes from a human donor in good health.

The chain employs TRBV5-1 and TRBJ2-5; TRBD2 aligns across 7 bases. J lost 5 bases, V lost 2 bases, and 3 bases had no gene match. The CDR3 runs to 13 residues. CDR1 SGHRS and CDR2 YFSETQ come from the germline V gene. CDR3 in amino acids: CASSFWGGETQYF. Written as DNA, the CDR3 is TGCGCCAGCAGCTTCTGGGGGGGGGAGACCCAGTACTTC.

This sequence joins TRBV9 and TRBJ1-2, with 8 bases fitting TRBD1. V lost 4 bases to trimming and J lost 0 bases; unmatched junction nucleotides: 8. Germline lookup yields CDR1 SGDLS and CDR2 YYNGEE. CDR3 length: 16 amino acids. The CDR3 is CASSPDRGEANYGYTF. For the CDR3, the DNA is TGTGCCAGCAGCCCTGACAGGGGTGAAGCTAACTATGGCTACACCTTC.

The chain is built from TRBV29-1 and TRBJ1-1, with 8 bases identical to TRBD1. Germline V lookup: CDR1 SQVTM, CDR2 ANQGSEA. This CDR3 region has 15 residues. Germline trimming cut 2 bases from V and 8 bases from J; bases unmatched to any gene: 13. CDR3 nucleotide sequence: TGCAGCGTTGAATGGCTCGGGACAGGCCGACGGGAAGCTTTCTTT. This gives the protein CSVEWLGTGRREAFF.

The chain joins TRBV7-9 to TRBJ2-1; tentatively, D is TRBD1 (6 bases). Germline loops: CDR1 SEHNR, CDR2 FQNEAQ (reference sequence). The germline V and J ends were trimmed by 5 bases and 8 bases, with 25 bases remaining between them. The CDR3 covers 17 residues. CDR3 nucleotide sequence: TGTGCCAGCAGCCCCCTGAGCGTAACAGGGCAGAGACATGAGCAGTTCTTC. Translation: CASSPLSVTGQRHEQFF.

This clone occurred a few times. The chain employs TRBV5-4 and TRBJ2-1; 15 positions match TRBD2. V shed 4 bases and J 9 bases; nucleotides not matched to a gene: 5. The CDR3 length is 15 residues. Per germline, CDR1 SGHNT and CDR2 YYREEE (reference sequence). The CDR3 region has the DNA TGTGCCAGCAGCCCCGGGACTAGCGGGAGGAGTGAGCAGTTCTTC. Translated, it gives CASSPGTSGRSEQFF.